A single sample gave rise to the 23 T cell receptor beta chains below, sequenced in a study of blood T cell repertoires in COVID-19. Libraries were prepared by immunoSEQ multiplex PCR; TCRdb keeps only in-frame clonotypes and omits some of them. Of 300,000 to 400,000 clones listed, approximately 87% are singletons. Input material: PBMCs or T cells enriched from blood (not recorded which). These receptors were collected from a woman aged 25 to 39 with acute COVID-19.

This chain uses TRBV11-3 with TRBJ1-3; D gene uncertain. Per the germline V gene, CDR1 is SGHNT and CDR2 is YENEEA. The length of the CDR3 is 17 residues. V was trimmed by 1 base and J by 8 bases, leaving 21 bases between them. In DNA, the CDR3 is TGTGCCAGCAGCTTAGTAGACCGAGGGCGGGAGAGCTACACCATATATTTT. Amino acid sequence: CASSLVDRGRESYTIYF.

The rearrangement links TRBV27 to TRBJ2-7; possible D gene TRBD1, 6 bases. Germline V gene data show CDR1 as MNHEY and CDR2 as SMNVEV (reference sequence). V lost 7 bases, J lost 3 bases, and 19 bases lay in between. The CDR3 covers 15 residues. The CDR3 DNA follows: TGTGCCAGCAAGGTGAGAGGACAGTATGTCTACGAGCAGTACTTC. It encodes CASKVRGQYVYEQYF.

The chain couples TRBV4-3 to TRBJ2-1; possibly TRBD2 for D (5 bases). Deletions cut 5 bases from V and 10 bases from J, with 21 bases between. CDR3 length equals 15 residues. In germline, CDR1 is LGHNA, CDR2 YSLEER. CDR3 nucleotides: TGCGCCAGCAGCGAAGCCCCTGGCCAGCGCGGGGAGCAGTTCTTC. Its protein is CASSEAPGQRGEQFF.

CDR3 in amino acids: CASSLNGDSQTEAFF. The CDR3 nucleotides read TGTGCCAGCAGTTTAAACGGGGACAGCCAAACTGAAGCTTTCTTT. V gene TRBV6-5 combines with J gene TRBJ1-1; 7 positions agree with TRBD1. V lost 4 bases and J lost 5; bases outside the gene matches: 10. Germline lookup yields CDR1 MNHEY and CDR2 SVGAGI. The length of the CDR3 is 15 residues.

This chain joins TRBV5-8 and TRBJ1-1, with 8 bases identical to TRBD1. CDR1 SGHTS and CDR2 YDEGEE come from the germline V gene. The CDR3 spans 14 residues. With V trimmed by 6 bases and J by 3 bases, 7 bases remained unmatched. The CDR3 sequence: CASKEDRVYTEAFF. The CDR3 DNA reads as TGTGCCAGCAAAGAGGACAGGGTCTACACTGAAGCTTTCTTT.

The V call is TRBV6-2 or TRBV6-3, the J call TRBJ1-2; 7 bases are shared with TRBD1. Germline values: CDR1 MNHEY, CDR2 SVGEGT. The CDR3 sequence is 13 residues long. J was trimmed by 4 bases and V by 5 bases; bases with no gene match: 4. The DNA of the CDR3 is TGTGCCAGCAGTGACAGGGTGGGCTATGGCTACACCTTC. This encodes CASSDRVGYGYTF.

The genes are TRBV4-1 and TRBJ1-2; D gene uncertain. The V and J ends lost 4 bases and 5 bases respectively, with 11 bases between them. The CDR3 contains 13 residues. CDR1 and CDR2 from the germline V gene are MGHRA and YSYEKL. The CDR3 loop is CASSRGATYGYTF. The DNA for the CDR3 is TGCGCCAGCAGCCGGGGAGCCACTTATGGCTACACCTTC.

The rearrangement uses TRBV13 and TRBJ1-6, with 9 bases identical to TRBD1. Germline CDR1 PRHDT, CDR2 FYEKMQ (reference sequence). There are 16 residues in the CDR3. V lost 4 bases, J lost 8 bases, and 9 bases stayed unmatched. Written as DNA, the CDR3 is TGTGCCAGCAGCTCCCTTAAGCGGGACAGGGATTCACCCCTCCACTTT. Amino acids: CASSSLKRDRDSPLHF.

The rearrangement uses TRBV10-3 and TRBJ1-5; D not certain. The CDR3 totals 15 residues. Trimming removed 4 bases at V and 0 bases at J, with 10 bases between. The V gene's germline CDR1 is ENHRY and CDR2 SYGVKD. DNA for the CDR3: TGTGCCATCAGTGGGGCCCAATATAGCAATCAGCCCCAGCATTTT. It specifies CAISGAQYSNQPQHF.

The chain employs TRBV4-1 and TRBJ2-7; possibly TRBD1 for D (7 bases). V was cut by 0 bases and J by 0 bases, with 12 bases left in between. Per the germline V gene, CDR1 is MGHRA and CDR2 is YSYEKL. This CDR3 has 16 residues. DNA of the CDR3: TGCGCCAGCAGCCAAGAGGAGGGGGCCCCCTCCTACGAGCAGTACTTC. As protein: CASSQEEGAPSYEQYF.

The rearrangement joins TRBV4-1 to TRBJ2-7, with 9 bases identical to TRBD2. The CDR3 covers 18 residues. Germline V CDR1 and CDR2: MGHRA, YSYEKL. Trimming cost V 0 bases and J 1 base; bases outside gene matches: 10. CDR3 region: CASSQDSFAGGRSYEQYF. CDR3 nucleotides: TGCGCCAGCAGCCAAGATTCTTTCGCGGGGGGGCGATCCTACGAGCAGTACTTC.

The chain recombines TRBV2 with TRBJ1-2, with D maybe TRBD1 (5 bases). The CDR3 is 13 amino acids. Trimming pared 9 bases from V and 6 bases from J, leaving 17 bases between. Germline CDR1 is SNHLY and CDR2 is FYNNEI. This CDR3 is CASGRDRGDGYTF. CDR3 DNA: TGTGCCAGTGGGCGTGACCGGGGGGATGGCTACACCTTC.

The V and J genes are TRBV30 and TRBJ2-1; 8 positions match TRBD1. CDR3 length: 14 amino acids. The trim removed 0 bases at V and 9 bases at J, leaving 7 bases unmatched. From germline, CDR1 is GTSNPN and CDR2 SVGIG (reference sequence). DNA of the CDR3: TGTGCCTGGAGTGTAGGACAGGGATTCGGTGAGCAGTTCTTC. As protein: CAWSVGQGFGEQFF.

The V gene is TRBV5-1, the J gene TRBJ1-1; tentative D call: TRBD1 (6 bases). Germline-derived CDR1 and CDR2 are SGHRS and YFSETQ. V was pared by 1 base and J by 1 base, with 11 bases between. This CDR3 contains 15 residues. CDR3 nucleotide sequence: TGCGCCAGCAGCTTGTTGGGCAGGGGGAACACTGAAGCTTTCTTT. Encoded protein: CASSLLGRGNTEAFF.

This chain links TRBV2 with TRBJ1-6; D might be TRBD1 (5 bases). The V gene lost 6 bases and the J gene lost 0 bases, with 6 bases spanning the gap. In germline, CDR1 is SNHLY, CDR2 FYNNEI. CDR3 length equals 14 residues. The DNA for the CDR3 is TGTGCCAGCAGCAGGGACTCCTATAATTCACCCCTCCACTTT. It encodes CASSRDSYNSPLHF.

The chain joins TRBV5-1 to TRBJ1-2, with TRBD1 matching 7 bases. The CDR3 runs to 17 residues. CDR1 and CDR2 (germline): SGHRS, YFSETQ. V was pared by 4 bases and J by 3 bases, with 15 bases of the junction left unmatched. The CDR3: CASSAAPGQSNYYGYTF. The DNA of the CDR3 is TGCGCCAGCAGCGCCGCACCGGGACAGTCAAACTACTATGGCTACACCTTC.

This clone was counted a single time. J is TRBJ1-1 and V is TRBV18; 11 nucleotides align to TRBD1. The CDR3 is made up of 15 amino acids. The J segment lost 6 bases and the V segment lost 3 bases, leaving 6 bases of the junction unmatched. Germline V gene data show CDR1 as KGHSH and CDR2 as LQKENI. The CDR3 spells CASSPPGQGAAEAFF. As DNA, the CDR3 is TGTGCCAGCTCACCCCCCGGACAGGGGGCAGCTGAAGCTTTCTTT.

This chain joins TRBV24-1 and TRBJ2-6; no reliable D call. Trimming removed 7 bases at V and 1 base at J, with 7 bases between. Germline V gene sequence: CDR1 KGHDR, CDR2 SFDVKD. CDR3 length: 14 residues. DNA for the CDR3: TGTGCCACCAGCTCTAATTCTGGGGCCAACGTCCTGACTTTC. Translating gives CATSSNSGANVLTF.

The CDR3 spells CASSPRTFPNTGELFF. In DNA form, the CDR3 reads TGTGCCAGCAGCCCCCGGACTTTTCCGAACACCGGGGAGCTGTTTTTT. The chain links TRBV5-8 to TRBJ2-2; a weak D match, TRBD2 (5 bases). Germline V gene data show CDR1 as SGHTS and CDR2 as YDEGEE. CDR3 length: 16 amino acids. Trimming removed 4 bases from V and 0 bases from J, with 13 bases in between. The whole variable domain, remainder taken from reference TRBV5-8 and TRBJ2-2, is EAGVTQSPTHLIKTRGQQATLRCSPISGHTSVYWYQQALGLGLQFLLWYDEGEERNRGNFPPRFSGRQFPNYSSELNVNALELEDSALYLCASSPRTFPNTGELFFGEGSRLTVL.

At least ten counts were recorded for this clone. The chain uses TRBV5-5 and TRBJ1-2; D is ambiguous. CDR1 is SGHKS, CDR2 YYEKEE, per germline (reference sequence). The CDR3 is 14 amino acids. V was pared by 4 bases and J by 0 bases, with 10 bases between. DNA for the CDR3: TGTGCCAGCAGCGTTACAGCTGCTAACTATGGCTACACCTTC. Translation: CASSVTAANYGYTF. Drawing the rest from reference TRBV5-5 and TRBJ1-2, the complete variable domain is DAGVTQSPTHLIKTRGQQVTLRCSPISGHKSVSWYQQVLGQGPQFIFQYYEKEERGRGNFPDRFSARQFPNYSSELNVNALLLGDSALYLCASSVTAANYGYTFGSGTRLTVV.

The sample holds one count of this clone. The J gene is TRBJ1-2, the V gene TRBV5-1, with 8 bases aligning to TRBD1. Germline CDR1 reads SGHRS; CDR2 reads YFSETQ. The CDR3 contains 15 residues. With V trimmed by 0 bases and J by 4 bases, 5 bases remained unmatched. CDR3 DNA: TGCGCCAGCAGCTTGGTGGCAGGGGGCGTCTATGGCTACACCTTC. It specifies CASSLVAGGVYGYTF.

A note on this clone: Mismatch with germline at one junction end may stem from a read error. This chain links TRBV5-6 with TRBJ1-6; 8 bases align to TRBD1. Germline loops: CDR1 SGHDT, CDR2 YYEEEE. The CDR3 has 13 residues. DNA for the CDR3: TGTGCCAGCAGCTTGGGTATCCGGGACAGGTTCAATTTT. Protein: CASSLGIRDRFNF. Supplemented by reference TRBV5-6 and TRBJ1-6, the full variable domain reads DAGVTQSPTHLIKTRGQQVTLRCSPKSGHDTVSWYQQALGQGPQFIFQYYEEEERQRGNFPDRFSGHQFPNYSSELNVNALLLGDSALYLCASSLGIRDRFNFGNGTRLTVT.

This chain uses TRBV5-1 with TRBJ1-1, with a weak D call TRBD1 (6 bases). Germline CDR1 and CDR2: SGHRS and YFSETQ. V was pared by 2 bases and J by 3 bases, with 23 bases between. CDR3 size: 18 residues. The CDR3 reads CASSFTSTGLHVDTEAFF. The CDR3 DNA follows: TGCGCCAGCAGCTTCACCTCTACAGGGCTACACGTGGACACTGAAGCTTTCTTT.